This is a list of T cell receptor beta chains from one sample in a study of blood T cell repertoires in COVID-19. Data came from immunoSEQ multiplex PCR; TCRdb stores just in-frame clones and leaves some out. The top ten clones hold about 9.2% of a sample with fewer than 300,000 clones, around nine tenths of them seen once. The sequenced sample consisted of peripheral blood. The receptor source for this set is a man between 35 and 55 years old who had recovered from COVID-19. The CDR3 runs from the conserved cysteine through the conserved F or W. A D gene is named only where the DNA matches it firmly. Some rows mark clone size as missing; the rest say once, few, many or name a class of expanded clone.

clone_size	j_call	d_call	v_call	cdr3_nt	cdr3_aa
-	TRBJ1-2	-	TRBV7-2	TGTGCCAGCAGCTTAGGCCCCCGGAACTATGGCTACACCTTC	CASSLGPRNYGYTF
-	TRBJ2-1	TRBD2	TRBV5-1	TGCGCCAGCAGCTCGGCGTATAGCGGGAGGAATAATGAGCAGTTCTTC	CASSSAYSGRNNEQFF
once	TRBJ2-7	TRBD2	TRBV5-1	TGCGCCAGCCGAATCCCGGGACTAGCGGGAGGGTTGGGCGAGCAGTACTTC	CASRIPGLAGGLGEQYF
-	TRBJ2-7	TRBD1	TRBV24-1	TGTGCCACCAGGCAGGACAGGGACGAGGACGAGCAGTACTTC	CATRQDRDEDEQYF
-	TRBJ2-7	-	TRBV3-1/TRBV3-2	TGTGCCAGCAGCCAAGATCTTCTGACAGGTCTGTACGAGCAGTACTTC	CASSQDLLTGLYEQYF
once	TRBJ2-5	TRBD2	TRBV27	TGTGCCAGCAGTTTTAGGCGGGGGGGCGGGGAGACCCAGTACTTC	CASSFRRGGGETQYF
-	TRBJ2-7	-	TRBV27	TGTGCCAGCAACCCCCTCGGGCAGGGGACGAGGAACGAGCAGTACTTC	CASNPLGQGTRNEQYF
once	TRBJ2-7	TRBD1	TRBV7-2	TGTGCCAGCAGCCGGGACAGGTTCTACGAGCAGTACTTC	CASSRDRFYEQYF
-	TRBJ2-7	TRBD1	TRBV9	TGTGCCAGCAGCGCGCCGGGACAGTTCTACGAGCAGTACTTC	CASSAPGQFYEQYF
few	TRBJ1-2	-	TRBV12-5	TGTGCTAGTAGCGGCGGTAACTATGGCTACACCTTC	CASSGGNYGYTF
-	TRBJ1-4	-	TRBV25-1	TGTGCCAGCAGTGAGGGGAGGGGCGCCGAAAAACTGTTTTTT	CASSEGRGAEKLFF
-	TRBJ2-2	TRBD2	TRBV11-2	TGTGCCAGCAGCTTAGTTCGGGGGGCGAACACCGGGGAGCTGTTTTTT	CASSLVRGANTGELFF
-	TRBJ2-7	TRBD1	TRBV28	TGTGCCAGCAGTTTTGGAATATTGGGGACAGGGTCCTACGAGCAGTACTTC	CASSFGILGTGSYEQYF
-	TRBJ2-2	-	TRBV9	TGTGCCAGCAGCGAGACTGGGGGGGCCGCCGGGGAGCTGTTTTTT	CASSETGGAAGELFF
-	TRBJ2-1	-	TRBV3-1/TRBV3-2	TGTGCCAGCAGCCAACCGTATCCGAGGTCCTACAATGAGCAGTTCTTC	CASSQPYPRSYNEQFF
-	TRBJ2-2	-	TRBV5-1	TGCGCCAGCACCCTCGGGAACCCGAACACCGGGGAGCTGTTTTTT	CASTLGNPNTGELFF
-	TRBJ1-5	-	TRBV7-9	TGTGCCAGCAGCCTAAGTACAGGAGTTGGCAATCAGCCCCAGCATTTT	CASSLSTGVGNQPQHF
-	TRBJ2-3	-	TRBV19	TGTGCCAGTAGTAGCCACCGGAGCGGGAGCACAGATACGCAGTATTTT	CASSSHRSGSTDTQYF
-	TRBJ1-1	-	TRBV28	TGTGCCAGCAGCACACTCCAACAGGAAGCTTTCTTT	CASSTLQQEAFF
-	TRBJ2-2	-	TRBV5-1	TGCGCCAGCAGCTTGGTAGCCCAGACGAACACCGGGGAGCTGTTTTTT	CASSLVAQTNTGELFF
-	TRBJ1-2	-	TRBV5-6	TGTGCCAGCAGCTTGGGCGGAAAAGTCTATGGCTACACCTTC	CASSLGGKVYGYTF
-	TRBJ2-5	TRBD2	TRBV4-2	TGTGCCAGCAGCCAAGCGGGACTAGCGGGAGGGCCTGTCCAAGAGACCCAGTACTTC	CASSQAGLAGGPVQETQYF
-	TRBJ2-7	-	TRBV14	TGTGCCAGCAGCCAAGGTCTATTCGGGGATTCCTACGAGCAGTACTTC	CASSQGLFGDSYEQYF